The subject of this entry is one TCR beta chain. Amplification yielded TCR beta CDR3 regions, with RNA transcripts as the source. The primer set for the first-round RT-PCR of the TCR CDR3 was HTBI. In TCRdb, the multiplex PCR reads were re-called with MiXCR into one record per CDR3 protein. The sample has under 550,000 distinct CDR3 sequences; less than 20% are singletons. These data are taken from a study of T cells in Graves' hyperthyroidism and ophthalmopathy. V lost 2 bases to trimming and J lost 0 bases, with 13 bases between them. Germline V CDR1 and CDR2: MNHEY, SVGEGT. There are 17 residues in the CDR3.

The chain employs TRBV6-2 or TRBV6-3 and TRBJ2-2; D is possibly TRBD1 or TRBD2 (6 bases each). The sequenced sample was blood. This sequence originates from a man aged 35 to 55 with Graves' ophthalmopathy. CDR3 amino acids: CASSYPEGGPNTGELFF. CDR3 in DNA: TGTGCCAGCAGTTACCCCGAGGGGGGCCCGAACACCGGGGAGCTGTTTTTT.